The 21 T cell receptor beta chains below come from one sample, sequenced in a study of T cells in localized non-small cell lung cancer. TCRdb's copy holds only in-frame clones and misses some; the assay was immunoSEQ multiplex PCR. The table records about 70,000 clones, roughly 80% of them present only once. The sequencing here drew on peripheral blood, taken before any cancer treatment. The source is an older female donor with stage I lung adenocarcinoma.

The chain uses TRBV10-3 and TRBJ2-7; D gene ambiguous. The CDR3 consists of 12 residues. CDR1 and CDR2 from the germline V gene are ENHRY and SYGVKD. Between the trimmed V and J ends, which lost 0 bases and 4 bases, there was a span of 4 bases. The CDR3 here is CAISESPYEQYF. In DNA, the CDR3 is TGTGCCATCAGTGAGTCCCCTTACGAGCAGTACTTC.

The CDR3 bases are TGTGCCAGCAGTTTCGACAGGGTCGAGACCCAGTACTTC. Amino acid sequence: CASSFDRVETQYF. This chain uses TRBV7-7 with TRBJ2-5, with TRBD1 matching 7 bases. This CDR3 region has 13 residues. The V segment lost 6 bases and the J segment 5 bases; nucleotides outside the gene matches: 6. Germline lookup yields CDR1 SSHAT and CDR2 FNYEAQ (reference sequence).

The chain combines TRBV13 with TRBJ2-3; TRBD2 agrees at 10 bases. This CDR3 contains 16 residues. V shed 4 bases and J 6 bases; nucleotides not matched to a gene: 10. CDR1 and CDR2 from the germline V gene are PRHDT and FYEKMQ (reference sequence). CDR3 sequence (DNA): TGTGCCAGCAGCTCTCGAACAACTAGCGGGGATGATACGCAGTATTTT. Translating gives CASSSRTTSGDDTQYF.

This clone was counted between two and nine times. The chain recombines TRBV7-2 with TRBJ2-5; the match to TRBD2 covers 8 bases. The CDR3 consists of 14 residues. After removal of 4 bases from V and 2 bases from J, the junction contained 3 bases not matched to a gene. The germline V gene has CDR1 SGHTA and CDR2 FQGNSA. The CDR3 DNA sequence: TGTGCCAGCAGCTCCACTAGCGGTCAAGAGACCCAGTACTTC. Translation: CASSSTSGQETQYF.

V gene TRBV15 combines with J gene TRBJ2-7; D not resolved. Germline CDR1 is LNHNV and CDR2 is YYDKDF (reference sequence). This CDR3 spans 13 amino acids. V was pared by 0 bases and J by 6 bases, with 9 bases between. This CDR3 is CATSRDRNPEQYF. In DNA, the CDR3 is TGTGCCACCAGCAGAGATCGGAACCCCGAGCAGTACTTC.

This clone was recorded once. This chain uses TRBV5-1 with TRBJ2-5; D gene uncertain. The V gene lost 3 bases and the J gene lost 1 base, with 4 bases spanning the gap. The CDR3 sequence is 12 residues long. Looked up from germline, CDR1 is SGHRS and CDR2 is YFSETQ. The CDR3 sequence is CASSYGQETQYF. The CDR3 DNA reads as TGCGCCAGCAGCTACGGCCAAGAGACCCAGTACTTC.

The CDR3 loop is CASSEGPGQIYGYTF. CDR3 sequence (DNA): TGTGCCAGCAGTGAAGGTCCCGGACAGATCTATGGCTACACCTTC. The chain is built from TRBV6-1 and TRBJ1-2; possibly TRBD1 for D (6 bases). This CDR3 has 15 amino acids. V lost 1 base and J lost 4, with 13 bases in between. Germline-derived CDR1 and CDR2 are MNHNS and SASEGT.

This clone came up a few times. V is TRBV14 and J is TRBJ2-1; D is perhaps TRBD2 (5 bases). The CDR3 is 15 amino acids. CDR1 SGHDN and CDR2 FVKESK come from the germline V gene. The ends were cut back, 2 bases at V and 2 bases at J, with 10 bases in the middle. CDR3 DNA sequence: TGTGCCAGCAGCCAACGAACTAGTCCCTACAATGAGCAGTTCTTC. Residues: CASSQRTSPYNEQFF.

The gene calls are TRBV19 and TRBJ1-2; D not certain. CDR1 is LNHDA, CDR2 SQIVND, per germline (reference sequence). The V end lost 2 bases, the J end lost 4 bases, and 8 bases lay between the germline ends. This CDR3 spans 13 amino acids. The CDR3 DNA reads as TGTGCCAGTAGTATATTAAGCTCCTATGGCTACACCTTC. It is translated as CASSILSSYGYTF.

The rearrangement links TRBV10-3 to TRBJ1-6, with D perhaps TRBD1 (6 bases). Trimming stripped 3 bases from V and 10 bases from J, with 10 bases between. Looked up from germline, CDR1 is ENHRY and CDR2 is SYGVKD. The CDR3 has 13 amino acids. CDR3 sequence: CAISEAGESPLHF. DNA for the CDR3: TGTGCCATCAGTGAAGCAGGGGAATCACCCCTCCACTTT.

The chain links TRBV11-1 to TRBJ2-1; 7 bases are a match to TRBD2. Losses at the gene ends were 5 bases for V and 7 bases for J; bases not matched to a gene: 14. Germline CDR1 reads SGHAT; CDR2 reads FQDESV (reference sequence). The CDR3 is made up of 16 amino acids. CDR3 protein: CASSRPGGKSGNEQFF. CDR3 sequence (DNA): TGTGCCAGCAGCCGACCGGGGGGAAAATCGGGGAATGAGCAGTTCTTC.

This clone has a handful of counts. The same CDR3 also results from other DNA sequences found in this sample. The chain is built from TRBV6-1 and TRBJ1-4; no reliable D call. Germline CDR1 reads MNHNS; CDR2 reads SASEGT. V was trimmed by 2 bases and J by 0 bases, leaving 10 bases between them. The CDR3 sequence is 16 residues long. The CDR3 DNA is TGTGCCAGCAGTGAATGGACGGGTCCAACTAATGAAAAACTGTTTTTT. Translation: CASSEWTGPTNEKLFF.

In DNA form, the CDR3 reads TGTGCCAGCAGTTCCTCCGTGGGACAGGGCGGCGAGCAGTACTTC. This gives the protein CASSSSVGQGGEQYF. The chain uses TRBV28 and TRBJ2-7; 9 nucleotides match TRBD1. The J segment lost 6 bases and the V segment lost 4 bases, leaving 10 bases of the junction unmatched. The CDR3 spans 15 residues. Per the germline V gene, CDR1 is MDHEN and CDR2 is SYDVKM.

The CDR3 bases are TGTGCCAGCAGCCCCAGGAGGACAGGGGGCTTTGGCTACACCTTC. Its protein product is CASSPRRTGGFGYTF. This sequence joins TRBV5-6 and TRBJ1-2, with TRBD1 matching 11 bases. The germline CDR1 and CDR2 sequences are SGHDT and YYEEEE. With V trimmed by 4 bases and J by 7 bases, 9 bases remained unmatched. This CDR3 is built from 15 residues.

The rearrangement links TRBV7-2 to TRBJ1-2; 7 bases are a match to TRBD1. Losses at the gene ends were 4 bases for V and 8 bases for J; bases not matched to a gene: 10. The germline V gene has CDR1 SGHTA and CDR2 FQGNSA. There are 14 residues in the CDR3. CDR3 in amino acids: CASSSDRALKGYTF. DNA for the CDR3: TGTGCCAGCAGCTCCGACAGGGCCCTCAAGGGCTACACCTTC.

In the case of this clone: This sample also contains other DNA sequences that code for the same CDR3. The chain uses TRBV5-4 and TRBJ2-1, with D maybe TRBD1 (5 bases). The CDR3 contains 14 residues. The V gene lost 4 bases and the J gene lost 0 bases, with 8 bases spanning the gap. Germline V gene lookup returns CDR1 SGHNT and CDR2 YYREEE (reference sequence). In nucleotides, the CDR3 is TGTGCCAGCAGCGCCGACAGCTCCTACAATGAGCAGTTCTTC. Protein product: CASSADSSYNEQFF.

This clone was counted only a few times. The genes are TRBV18 and TRBJ2-1; D might be TRBD2 (5 bases). The CDR3 runs to 15 residues. Germline V gene data show CDR1 as KGHSH and CDR2 as LQKENI. Trimming pared 6 bases from V and 0 bases from J, leaving 12 bases between. The CDR3 DNA follows: TGTGCCAGCTCGTCGGGGAAGAGCTCCTACAATGAGCAGTTCTTC. Encoded protein: CASSSGKSSYNEQFF.

This rearrangement joins TRBV29-1 to TRBJ2-7; D not certain. The CDR3 covers 13 residues. Between the trimmed V and J ends, which lost 3 bases and 1 base, there was a span of 10 bases. Per germline, CDR1 SQVTM and CDR2 ANQGSEA. CDR3 residues: CSVDEPGSYEQYF. The CDR3 DNA reads as TGCAGCGTTGATGAGCCTGGTTCCTACGAGCAGTACTTC.

This sequence joins TRBV5-1 and TRBJ2-1; D remains ambiguous. CDR1 and CDR2 (germline): SGHRS, YFSETQ. This CDR3 region has 12 residues. V lost 0 bases, J lost 14 bases, and 12 bases lay in between. In nucleotides, the CDR3 is TGCGCCAGCAGCTTGGAGTGGGGATCGGAGTTCTTC. Translated, it gives CASSLEWGSEFF.

The chain is built from TRBV7-2 and TRBJ1-3; D perhaps matches TRBD1 (6 bases). The CDR3 has 13 amino acids. The ends were cut back, 4 bases at V and 2 bases at J, with 6 bases in the middle. Germline CDR1 reads SGHTA; CDR2 reads FQGNSA. The CDR3 DNA sequence: TGTGCCAGCAGCTCAGGGGCTGGAAACACCATATATTTT. It encodes CASSSGAGNTIYF. Full variable domain (missing parts from reference TRBV7-2 and TRBJ1-3): GAGVSQSPSNKVTEKGKDVELRCDPISGHTALYWYRQSLGQGLEFLIYFQGNSAPDKSGLPSDRFSAERTGGSVSTLTIQRTQQEDSAVYLCASSSGAGNTIYFGEGSWLTVV.

This rearrangement joins TRBV2 to TRBJ2-2; 7 nucleotides align to TRBD2. Germline CDR1 SNHLY, CDR2 FYNNEI. V gave up 6 bases and J gave up 3 bases; unmatched junction bases: 10. This CDR3 spans 16 amino acids. Written as DNA, the CDR3 is TGTGCCAGCAGGGGTTCAGCGGGACGGCACACCGGGGAGCTGTTTTTT. This gives the protein CASRGSAGRHTGELFF.